This T cell receptor (beta chain) was captured in a study of T-cell memory formation after mild COVID-19. TCRdb reprocessed the 5' RACE reads with MiXCR, giving one entry per CDR3 protein. There are around 150,000 distinct CDR3 sequences in the sample; roughly 31% occur only once, and more than 10% lies in the top ten. CDR3 length equals 15 residues. Trimming took 1 base from V and 2 from J, leaving 11 bases between them. The V gene's germline CDR1 is SGHRS and CDR2 YFSETQ. The source of this sequence is an adult woman who had mild COVID-19 (a few samples of this study predate the infection). Cell type and time point are not known. V and J are TRBV5-1 and TRBJ2-3, with D possibly being TRBD1 or TRBD2 (6 bases each). Sequencing was carried out using PBMCs or a T cell subset sorted from them (not recorded which). The CDR3 nucleotides are TGCGCCAGCAGCTTGCGGGGGCCCTTCACAGATACGCAGTATTTT. Translation: CASSLRGPFTDTQYF.